This T cell receptor (beta chain) emerged from a study of identifying expanded T cells in peripheral blood. With regard to this clone: Its target is unknown.

V was clipped by 4 bases and J by 0 bases; unmatched bases: 8. The germline gives CDR1 SGHDN, CDR2 FVKESK. This CDR3 comprises 17 residues. TCRdb's table, derived via immunoSEQ multiplex PCR, lists solely in-frame clones and lacks some. The sample carries over 100,000 clones, roughly 90% recorded once. General observations from the study: Approximately two-week clone count variance significantly increased as total template count grew.

This receptor was taken from a person aged 18-69 years in good health. The specimen sequenced was blood. The V and J genes are TRBV14 and TRBJ2-3; 9 bases line up with TRBD2. The DNA for the CDR3 is TGTGCCAGCAGCCCTCTAGCGGGGTCCTCTAGCACAGATACGCAGTATTTT. Its translation is CASSPLAGSSSTDTQYF.